The rows below give T cell receptor beta chains drawn from one sample of a study of T cells in Graves' hyperthyroidism and ophthalmopathy. From the multiplex PCR reads, TCRdb called clonotypes with MiXCR, one entry per CDR3 protein. The table includes 250,000 or so distinct CDR3 sequences, approximately 15% detected once. The specimen was blood. These receptor sequences come from a woman between 40 and 50 years old with Graves' hyperthyroidism that later progressed to Graves' ophthalmopathy. CDR3s include the opening cysteine and the closing phenylalanine or tryptophan. The D gene is left open where the match is weak. Some rows mark clone size as missing; the rest say once, few, many or name a class of expanded clone.

v_call	d_call	j_call	clone_size	cdr3_nt	cdr3_aa
TRBV18	.	TRBJ1-2	many	TGTGCCAGCTCACCAGGTGGAGGGGCATCATCTAACTATGGCTACACCTTC	CASSPGGGASSNYGYTF
TRBV20-1	TRBD1	TRBJ1-5	.	TGCAGTGCTAGCCAGGGGGCGGCTCAGCCCCAGCATTTT	CSASQGAAQPQHF
TRBV20-1	TRBD1	TRBJ2-2	many	TGCAGTGCCTCGGGACAGGGAAGCACCGGGGAGCTGTTTTTT	CSASGQGSTGELFF
TRBV6-2/TRBV6-3	TRBD2	TRBJ2-1	many	TGTGCCAGCAGTTACACTAGCGGGAGGGCCAACTACAATGAGCAGTTCTTC	CASSYTSGRANYNEQFF
TRBV28	TRBD2	TRBJ2-7	many	TGTGCCAGCAGTTCCCCAGCGGGAGGCGCCTACGAGCAGTACTTC	CASSSPAGGAYEQYF
TRBV4-2	.	TRBJ2-2	many	TGTGCCAGCAGCCAAGTCGGCAGTGGACTATTGACCGGGGAGCTGTTTTTT	CASSQVGSGLLTGELFF
TRBV3-1	TRBD1	TRBJ2-6	.	TGTGCCAGCAGCCATATGGGACAGGGATTCTCTGGGGCCAACGTCCTGACTTTC	CASSHMGQGFSGANVLTF
TRBV27	TRBD1	TRBJ2-7	many	TGTGCCAGCAGTTTTGGGACAGGGTCCCACGAGCAGTACTTC	CASSFGTGSHEQYF
TRBV7-3	.	TRBJ2-1	.	TGTGCCAGCAGCCCTTCACTAACCCCGCACTACAATGAGCAGTTCTTC	CASSPSLTPHYNEQFF
TRBV25-1	.	TRBJ2-3	many	TGTGCCAGCAGTGAACCGGGTCCCCCCACAGATACGCAGTATTTT	CASSEPGPPTDTQYF
TRBV10-3	.	TRBJ1-5	many	TGTGCCACCCGCTCCAATCTCGATAATCAGCCCCAGCATTTT	CATRSNLDNQPQHF
TRBV20-1	.	TRBJ1-2	many	TGCAGTGCTAGAGCGAGGGACTATGGCTACACCTTC	CSARARDYGYTF
TRBV30	TRBD1	TRBJ2-1	.	TGTGCCTGGAGTGTACCCAGGGGGCAGTCCTACAATGAGCAGTTCTTC	CAWSVPRGQSYNEQFF
TRBV11-3	TRBD2	TRBJ2-1	.	TGTGCCAGCAGCTTGATAGCGGGGGGTTACAATGAGCAGTTCTTC	CASSLIAGGYNEQFF
TRBV7-9	.	TRBJ2-2	many	TGTGCCAGCAGCCCTATTACGAACACCGGGGAGCTGTTTTTT	CASSPITNTGELFF
TRBV10-2	.	TRBJ2-5	many	TGCGCCAGCAGTGAGGTACCTCTGGGGGAGACCCAGTACTTC	CASSEVPLGETQYF
TRBV30	.	TRBJ2-2	.	TGTGCCTGGAGGTGGGGCGCCGGGGAGCTGTTTTTT	CAWRWGAGELFF
TRBV29-1	.	TRBJ1-1	few	TGCAGCGTTATGACGGTAACTGAAGCTTTCTTT	CSVMTVTEAFF
TRBV12-3/TRBV12-4	.	TRBJ2-2	many	TGTGCCAGCAGTTTAAAGCAGAACACCGGGGAGCTGTTTTTT	CASSLKQNTGELFF
TRBV27	TRBD2	TRBJ2-7	many	TGTGCCAGCAGTCCTGGGGGGGCTAGCGGGAGGGCCTACGAGCAGTACTTC	CASSPGGASGRAYEQYF
TRBV10-3	.	TRBJ1-3	many	TGTGCCATCATGGAGGGGCCCGGAAACACCATATATTTT	CAIMEGPGNTIYF
TRBV7-8	.	TRBJ2-7	many	TGTGCCAGCAGCCCCCCCGGGACTTATTACGAGCAGTACTTC	CASSPPGTYYEQYF
TRBV6-1	TRBD1	TRBJ1-1	many	TGTGCCAGCAGCGACAGGGAGACTGAAGCTTTCTTT	CASSDRETEAFF
TRBV4-1	.	TRBJ2-6	.	TGCGCCAGCAGCCAAGGATCGGCTGGGGCCAACGTCCTGACTTTC	CASSQGSAGANVLTF
TRBV10-3	.	TRBJ2-3	many	TGTGCCATCAGTCCCAGTTCTGGACTTGTCACAGATACGCAGTATTTT	CAISPSSGLVTDTQYF
TRBV10-3	TRBD2	TRBJ2-1	many	TGTGCCATCAGTGAGTCGGGCGGGAGACCCTACAATGAGCAGTTCTTC	CAISESGGRPYNEQFF
TRBV12-3/TRBV12-4	TRBD2	TRBJ2-7	many	TGTGCCAGCAGTTTGACTAGCGGCTACGAGCAGTACTTC	CASSLTSGYEQYF